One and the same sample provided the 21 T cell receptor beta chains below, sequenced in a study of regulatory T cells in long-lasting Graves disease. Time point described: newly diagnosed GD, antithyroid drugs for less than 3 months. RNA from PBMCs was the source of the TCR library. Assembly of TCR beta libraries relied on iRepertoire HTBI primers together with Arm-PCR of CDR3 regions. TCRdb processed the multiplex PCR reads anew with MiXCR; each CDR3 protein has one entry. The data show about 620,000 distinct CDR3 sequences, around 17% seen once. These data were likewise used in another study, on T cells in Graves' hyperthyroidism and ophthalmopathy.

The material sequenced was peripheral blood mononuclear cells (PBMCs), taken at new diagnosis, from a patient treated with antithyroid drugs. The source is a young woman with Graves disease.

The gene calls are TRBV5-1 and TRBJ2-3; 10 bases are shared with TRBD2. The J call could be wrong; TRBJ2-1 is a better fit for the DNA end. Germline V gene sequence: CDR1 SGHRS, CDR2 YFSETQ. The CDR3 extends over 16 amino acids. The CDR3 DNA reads TGCGCCAGCAGCTTGGAAATGCCTAGCGGGAGCTATGAGCAGTTCTTC. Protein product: CASSLEMPSGSYEQFF.

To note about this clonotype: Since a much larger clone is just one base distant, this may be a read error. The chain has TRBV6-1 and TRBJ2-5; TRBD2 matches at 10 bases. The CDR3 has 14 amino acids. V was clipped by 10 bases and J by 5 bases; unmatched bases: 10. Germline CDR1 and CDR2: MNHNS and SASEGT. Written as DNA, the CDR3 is TGTGCCAACACTTCCCTTAGCGGGGGGGAGACCCAGTACTTC. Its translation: CANTSLSGGETQYF.

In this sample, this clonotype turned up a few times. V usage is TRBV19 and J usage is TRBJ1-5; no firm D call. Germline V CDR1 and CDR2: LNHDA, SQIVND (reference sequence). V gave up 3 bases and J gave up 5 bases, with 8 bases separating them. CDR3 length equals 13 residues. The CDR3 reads CASSIAGDQPQHF. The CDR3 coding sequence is TGTGCCAGTAGTATTGCCGGGGATCAGCCCCAGCATTTT.

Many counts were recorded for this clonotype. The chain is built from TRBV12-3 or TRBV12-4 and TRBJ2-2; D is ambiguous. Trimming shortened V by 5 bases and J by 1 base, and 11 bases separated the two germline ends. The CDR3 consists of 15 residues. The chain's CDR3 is CASSLPLVNTGELFF. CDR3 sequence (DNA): TGTGCCAGCAGTCTTCCCCTAGTGAACACCGGGGAGCTGTTTTTT.

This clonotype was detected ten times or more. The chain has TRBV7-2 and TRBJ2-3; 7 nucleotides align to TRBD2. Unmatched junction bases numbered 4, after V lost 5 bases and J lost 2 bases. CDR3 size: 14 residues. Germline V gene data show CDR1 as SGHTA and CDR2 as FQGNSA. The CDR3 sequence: CASSLSGVTDTQYF. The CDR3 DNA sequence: TGTGCCAGCAGCCTGAGCGGGGTCACAGATACGCAGTATTTT.

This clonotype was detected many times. The CDR3 DNA is TGTGCCACCAGCAGAGTACGGGAGGACACCCACAATGAGCAGTTCTTC. Its translation: CATSRVREDTHNEQFF. The chain uses TRBV15 and TRBJ2-1, with 7 positions matching TRBD2. Germline-derived CDR1 and CDR2 are LNHNV and YYDKDF (reference sequence). Unmatched junction bases numbered 8, after V lost 1 base and J lost 5 bases. The length of the CDR3 is 16 residues.

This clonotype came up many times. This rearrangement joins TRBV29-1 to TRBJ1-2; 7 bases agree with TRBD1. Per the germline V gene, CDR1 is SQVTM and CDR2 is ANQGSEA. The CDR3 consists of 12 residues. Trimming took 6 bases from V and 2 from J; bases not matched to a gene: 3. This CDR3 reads CSVSTGNYGYTF. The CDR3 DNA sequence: TGCAGCGTGTCGACAGGGAACTATGGCTACACCTTC.

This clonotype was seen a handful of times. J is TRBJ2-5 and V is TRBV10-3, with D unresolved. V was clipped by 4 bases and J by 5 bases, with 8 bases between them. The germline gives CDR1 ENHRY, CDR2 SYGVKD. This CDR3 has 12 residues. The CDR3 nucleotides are TGTGCCATCAGTGGCTTGGTCGAGACCCAGTACTTC. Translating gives CAISGLVETQYF.

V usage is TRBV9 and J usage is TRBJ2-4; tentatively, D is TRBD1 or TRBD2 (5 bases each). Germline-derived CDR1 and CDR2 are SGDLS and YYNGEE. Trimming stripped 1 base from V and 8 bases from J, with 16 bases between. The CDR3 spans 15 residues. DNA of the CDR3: TGTGCCAGCAGCGTACTCCCGGGACCTGGGGACATTCAGTACTTC. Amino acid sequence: CASSVLPGPGDIQYF.

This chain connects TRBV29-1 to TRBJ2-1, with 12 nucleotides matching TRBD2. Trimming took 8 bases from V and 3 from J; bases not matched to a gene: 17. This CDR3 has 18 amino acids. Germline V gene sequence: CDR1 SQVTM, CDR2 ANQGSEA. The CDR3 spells CSLLDGLAGLTDYNEQFF. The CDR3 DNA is TGCAGCCTCCTTGATGGACTAGCGGGATTAACGGACTACAATGAGCAGTTCTTC.

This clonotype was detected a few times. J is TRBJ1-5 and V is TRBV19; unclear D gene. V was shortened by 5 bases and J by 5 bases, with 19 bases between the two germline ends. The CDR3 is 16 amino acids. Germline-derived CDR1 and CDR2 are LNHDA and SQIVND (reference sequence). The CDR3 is CASSPEDGEGYQPQHF. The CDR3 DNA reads TGTGCCAGTAGTCCAGAGGACGGTGAGGGCTATCAGCCCCAGCATTTT.

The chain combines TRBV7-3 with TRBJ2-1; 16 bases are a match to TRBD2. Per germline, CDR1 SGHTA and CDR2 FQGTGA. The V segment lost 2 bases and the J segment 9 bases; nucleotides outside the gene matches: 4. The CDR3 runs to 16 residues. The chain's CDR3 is CASSLLGTSGRGEQFF. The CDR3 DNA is TGTGCCAGCAGCTTACTCGGGACTAGCGGGAGGGGTGAGCAGTTCTTC.

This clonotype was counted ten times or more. CDR3 nucleotide sequence: TGTGCCAGCAGTTCGTACAGGGATCTCCCCTACGAGCAGTACTTC. This translates into CASSSYRDLPYEQYF. The genes are TRBV28 and TRBJ2-7, with D tentatively TRBD1 (6 bases). Between the trimmed V and J ends, which lost 4 bases and 2 bases, there was a span of 15 bases. The CDR3 runs 15 residues. Germline V lookup: CDR1 MDHEN, CDR2 SYDVKM.

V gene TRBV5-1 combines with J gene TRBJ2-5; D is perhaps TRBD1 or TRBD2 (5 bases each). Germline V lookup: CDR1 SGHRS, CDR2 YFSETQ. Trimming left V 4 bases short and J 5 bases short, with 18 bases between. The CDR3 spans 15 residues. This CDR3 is CASSRGTAFEETQYF. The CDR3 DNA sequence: TGCGCCAGCAGCAGAGGGACGGCCTTTGAGGAGACCCAGTACTTC. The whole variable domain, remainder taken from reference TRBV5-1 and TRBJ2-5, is KAGVTQTPRYLIKTRGQQVTLSCSPISGHRSVSWYQQTPGQGLQFLFEYFSETQRNKGNFPGRFSGRQFSNSRSEMNVSTLELGDSALYLCASSRGTAFEETQYFGPGTRLLVL.

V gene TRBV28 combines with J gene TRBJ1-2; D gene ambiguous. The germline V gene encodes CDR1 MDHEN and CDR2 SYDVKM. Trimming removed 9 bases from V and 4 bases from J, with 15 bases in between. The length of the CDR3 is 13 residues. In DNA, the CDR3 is TGTGCCAGTGCCATAGGGAGCCTCTATGGCTACACCTTC. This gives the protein CASAIGSLYGYTF.

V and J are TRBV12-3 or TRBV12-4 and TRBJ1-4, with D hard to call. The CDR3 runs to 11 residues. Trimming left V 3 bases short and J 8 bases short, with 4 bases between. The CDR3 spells CASSFQEKLFF. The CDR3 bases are TGTGCCAGCAGTTTTCAAGAAAAACTGTTTTTT.

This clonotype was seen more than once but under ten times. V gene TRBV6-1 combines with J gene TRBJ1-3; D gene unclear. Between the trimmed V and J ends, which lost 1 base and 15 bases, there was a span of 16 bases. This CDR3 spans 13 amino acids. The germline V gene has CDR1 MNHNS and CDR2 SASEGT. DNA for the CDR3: TGTGCCAGCAGTGAAGGCGTATTTGGGTTAGGATATTTT. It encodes CASSEGVFGLGYF.

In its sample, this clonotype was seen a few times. CDR3 nucleotides: TGTGCCAGCAGCCGTACCGGGGGACAGGGTTTCGAAAAACTGTTTTTT. Encoded protein: CASSRTGGQGFEKLFF. The chain recombines TRBV5-5 with TRBJ1-4; TRBD1 matches 9 bases. From germline, CDR1 is SGHKS and CDR2 YYEKEE (reference sequence). The ends lost 4 bases at V and 8 bases at J; junction bases unmatched: 12. This CDR3 is 16 amino acids long.

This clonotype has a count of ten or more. As DNA, the CDR3 is TGTGCCAGCAGTTTCGGGCGGAGGAGCTATGGCTACACCTTC. This encodes CASSFGRRSYGYTF. J is TRBJ1-2 and V is TRBV12-3 or TRBV12-4; D unclear. Deletions cut 3 bases from V and 4 bases from J, with 12 bases between. The CDR3 covers 14 residues.

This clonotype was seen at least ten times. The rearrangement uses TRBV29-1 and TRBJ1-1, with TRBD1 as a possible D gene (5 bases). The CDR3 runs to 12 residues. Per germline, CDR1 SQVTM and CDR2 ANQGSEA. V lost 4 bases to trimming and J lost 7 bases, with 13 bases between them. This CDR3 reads CSVVGPTVEAFF. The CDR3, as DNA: TGCAGCGTTGTGGGCCCGACAGTTGAAGCTTTCTTT.

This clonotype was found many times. This CDR3 reads CASSPAETGASPLHF. The CDR3 DNA reads TGCGCCAGCAGCCCCGCGGAGACAGGGGCTTCACCCCTCCACTTT. The rearrangement uses TRBV5-1 and TRBJ1-6; 8 bases agree with TRBD1. The CDR3 contains 15 residues. With 4 bases clipped from V and 9 bases from J, the junction kept 9 bases outside the gene matches. Germline V lookup: CDR1 SGHRS, CDR2 YFSETQ. Together with reference TRBV5-1 and TRBJ1-6, the CDR3 gives the full variable domain: KAGVTQTPRYLIKTRGQQVTLSCSPISGHRSVSWYQQTPGQGLQFLFEYFSETQRNKGNFPGRFSGRQFSNSRSEMNVSTLELGDSALYLCASSPAETGASPLHFGNGTRLTVT.